The TCR beta chain described here comes from a study of blood T cell repertoires in COVID-19. Study information: Specimens from acute and convalescent COVID-19 originated in the United States, Italy and Spain. Sample material is recorded as cDNA or gDNA derived from T cells, B-cell-depleted T cells, or PBMCs.

In Seattle, patients joined the study during active infection and were tracked longitudinally. The length of the CDR3 is 16 residues. The germline V and J ends were trimmed by 3 bases and 3 bases, with 16 bases remaining between them. Germline CDR1 reads WNHNN; CDR2 reads SYGVQD (reference sequence). This clone turned up a few times. Original handling: Estimated nucleated cell counts came from reference gene primer amplification. The assay was immunoSEQ multiplex PCR, and TCRdb's table has in-frame clones only and misses some. The DNA gave D and trimming, while V, J and clone size come from that table. The data contain about 180,000 clones, around 86% of them singletons.

The source of this sequence is a woman in her seventies with COVID-19, enrolled during active disease. The chain joins TRBV10-1 to TRBJ2-3, with D perhaps matching TRBD1 (6 bases). Sequencing was done on a sample of peripheral blood. The CDR3 nucleotides are TGCGCCAGCAGTGAAGATTCAGGGGCGACTACAGATACGCAGTATTTT. It codes for CASSEDSGATTDTQYF.